A single sample is the source of the 14 T cell receptor beta chains below, sequenced in a study of OX40 agonist ivuxolimab in advanced cancers. Repertoires were generated with immunoSEQ multiplex PCR, while TCRdb's copy carries only in-frame clones and drops some. The repertoire includes about 48,000 clones, roughly nine tenths of them detected once, and roughly 4.9% sits in the top ten. Sequences were derived from CD4+ or CD8+ T cells sorted from blood, sampled in a trial of the OX40 agonist ivuxolimab. These receptors originate from an adult with an advanced solid tumor such as melanoma, head and neck, liver or kidney cancer.

The V gene is TRBV2, the J gene TRBJ2-3; 9 bases agree with TRBD2. V lost 5 bases, J lost 1 base, and 7 bases stayed unmatched. CDR3 length: 16 amino acids. Per germline, CDR1 SNHLY and CDR2 FYNNEI. The CDR3, as DNA: TGTGCCAGCAGTCCCGGGACTAGCAGTGGCACAGATACGCAGTATTTT. It translates to CASSPGTSSGTDTQYF.

V and J are TRBV13 and TRBJ2-1; a possible D gene is TRBD1 (6 bases). This CDR3 is built from 13 residues. V shed 1 base and J shed 7 bases, with 8 bases lying between them. Germline values: CDR1 PRHDT, CDR2 FYEKMQ (reference sequence). The CDR3 reads CASSLDRGNEQFF. DNA for the CDR3: TGTGCCAGCAGCTTAGATAGGGGGAATGAGCAGTTCTTC.

The rearrangement joins TRBV21-1 to TRBJ1-1; no DNA check was done on the table's D call, TRBD1. TRBV21-1 is reported as a pseudogene. This CDR3 spans 16 amino acids. In DNA form, the CDR3 reads TGTGCCAGCAGCTCAGGAAGGGGCAGGGTGACTACTGAAGCTTTCTTT. Its translation is CASSSGRGRVTTEAFF.

This clone has just a few counts. The chain is built from TRBV7-8 and TRBJ2-7; D is perhaps TRBD1 (6 bases). Trimming left V 7 bases short and J 2 bases short, with 18 bases between. Germline V gene data show CDR1 as SGHVS and CDR2 as FQNEAQ. The CDR3 has 15 amino acids. DNA for the CDR3: TGTGCCAGCACCCCTCGTGACAGGAGCACCTACGAGCAGTACTTC. Protein product: CASTPRDRSTYEQYF.

The chain couples TRBV11-3 to TRBJ2-1; D is possibly TRBD1 (5 bases). Trimming left V 1 base short and J 1 base short, with 8 bases between. Germline V CDR1 and CDR2: SGHNT, YENEEA. The CDR3 covers 15 residues. CDR3 in amino acids: CASSLGQGSYNEQFF. CDR3 bases: TGTGCCAGCAGCTTAGGGCAGGGATCCTACAATGAGCAGTTCTTC.

The gene calls are TRBV9 and TRBJ2-2; D is possibly TRBD2 (6 bases). Germline CDR1 and CDR2: SGDLS and YYNGEE. The V gene lost 1 base and the J gene lost 0 bases, with 13 bases spanning the gap. The CDR3 length is 17 residues. The CDR3 bases are TGTGCCAGCAGCGTACCTAGCGAATCCCCGAACACCGGGGAGCTGTTTTTT. Translation: CASSVPSESPNTGELFF.

In DNA, the CDR3 is TGCATGGCAGGGACTGAAGCTTTCTTT. This sequence encodes CMAGTEAFF. The chain is built from TRBV29-1 and TRBJ1-1, with D tentatively TRBD1 (5 bases). CDR3 length: 9 residues. Germline V gene data show CDR1 as SQVTM and CDR2 as ANQGSEA.

The chain uses TRBV13 and TRBJ2-7, with unresolved D. The V end lost 0 bases, the J end lost 2 bases, and 11 bases lay between the germline ends. The CDR3 extends over 15 amino acids. Germline values: CDR1 PRHDT, CDR2 FYEKMQ (reference sequence). CDR3 in DNA: TGTGCCAGCAGCTTAGGCTATGGCAGAGCCTACGAGCAGTACTTC. Protein product: CASSLGYGRAYEQYF.

Worth noting for this clone: This CDR3 is also generated by other DNA sequences in the sample. The J gene is TRBJ1-3, the V gene TRBV7-9; 8 bases map to TRBD1. CDR1 is SEHNR and CDR2 is FQNEAQ in the germline V gene (reference sequence). The CDR3 spans 17 residues. With 5 bases clipped from V and 0 bases from J, the junction kept 9 bases outside the gene matches. Here the CDR3 DNA reads TGTGCCAGCAGCCCTAATCGGGACAGGTACTCTGGAAACACCATATATTTT. Translated, it gives CASSPNRDRYSGNTIYF.

The chain has TRBV4-3 and TRBJ2-5; 7 nucleotides agree with TRBD1. The CDR3 loop spans 15 amino acids. Germline V CDR1 and CDR2: LGHNA, YSLEER. The J segment lost 2 bases and the V segment lost 0 bases, leaving 3 bases of the junction unmatched. The CDR3 sequence: CASSQEGQLQETQYF. In nucleotides, the CDR3 is TGCGCCAGCAGCCAAGAGGGACAGTTACAAGAGACCCAGTACTTC.

J is TRBJ2-1 and V is TRBV27; D may correspond to TRBD1 or TRBD2 (5 bases each). Germline CDR1 reads MNHEY; CDR2 reads SMNVEV (reference sequence). The CDR3 runs to 14 residues. V lost 2 bases and J 6 bases, leaving 11 bases between the germline ends. The CDR3 DNA reads TGTGCCAGCAGTTTAGTAGGGGCGGGCAATGAGCAGTTCTTC. It specifies CASSLVGAGNEQFF.

The chain recombines TRBV5-4 with TRBJ2-7; perhaps TRBD1 as D (5 bases). Germline V gene sequence: CDR1 SGHNT, CDR2 YYREEE (reference sequence). The CDR3 extends over 13 amino acids. V lost 4 bases to trimming and J lost 1 base, with 9 bases between them. Here the CDR3 DNA reads TGTGCCAGCAGCCCGACAGATTCCTACGAGCAGTACTTC. Amino acid sequence: CASSPTDSYEQYF. Using reference TRBV5-4 and TRBJ2-7 for the parts outside the CDR3, the full variable domain is ETGVTQSPTHLIKTRGQQVTLRCSSQSGHNTVSWYQQALGQGPQFIFQYYREEENGRGNFPPRFSGLQFPNYSSELNVNALELDDSALYLCASSPTDSYEQYFGPGTRLTVT.

The chain links TRBV7-2 to TRBJ1-1, with no clear D. This CDR3 has 14 amino acids. The germline CDR1 and CDR2 sequences are SGHTA and FQGNSA. Trimming took 0 bases from V and 6 from J, leaving 11 bases between them. CDR3 sequence reads: CASSLAEPVAEAFF. CDR3 DNA sequence: TGTGCCAGCAGCTTAGCCGAACCCGTAGCTGAAGCTTTCTTT.

The chain employs TRBV28 and TRBJ2-7, with 9 bases aligning to TRBD1. J was trimmed by 7 bases and V by 3 bases; bases with no gene match: 7. Germline CDR1 reads MDHEN; CDR2 reads SYDVKM. The CDR3 sequence is 14 residues long. The CDR3: CASSFAGQGREQYF. The CDR3 region has the DNA TGTGCCAGCAGTTTTGCGGGACAGGGTCGTGAGCAGTACTTC.